A single sample gave rise to the 32 T cell receptor beta chains below, sequenced in a study of blood T cells in healthy people across ages. Primed by a sample-barcoded 5' primer and a J-beta primer mix, a second PCR proceeded for about 7 to 11 cycles. TCRdb processed the 5' RACE reads anew with MiXCR; each CDR3 protein has one entry. The data contain roughly 570,000 distinct CDR3 sequences, approximately 30% of them singletons. Sequencing input: blood. These receptor sequences come from a woman aged 70-85 years in good health.

This clonotype was counted between two and nine times. This chain joins TRBV6-5 and TRBJ1-1, with 10 nucleotides matching TRBD1. CDR3 length equals 19 residues. Germline trimming cut 2 bases from V and 6 bases from J; bases unmatched to any gene: 18. Per germline, CDR1 MNHEY and CDR2 SVGAGI. This CDR3 is CASSYMSSTGGFFLSEAFF. CDR3 nucleotides: TGTGCCAGCAGTTACATGTCATCGACAGGGGGCTTTTTCCTCTCTGAAGCTTTCTTT.

The table lists this clonotype with a few counts. The chain couples TRBV7-3 to TRBJ2-7, with 11 bases aligning to TRBD2. V lost 5 bases to trimming and J lost 2 bases; unmatched junction nucleotides: 8. Germline values: CDR1 SGHTA, CDR2 FQGTGA. This CDR3 region has 16 residues. CDR3 amino acids: CASSPGLAGGPYEQYF. CDR3 sequence (DNA): TGTGCCAGCAGCCCTGGGCTAGCGGGGGGCCCCTACGAGCAGTACTTC. The variable domain in full, completed from reference TRBV7-3 and TRBJ2-7, reads GAGVSQTPSNKVTEKGKYVELRCDPISGHTALYWYRQSLGQGPEFLIYFQGTGAADDSGLPNDRFFAVRPEGSVSTLKIQRTERGDSAVYLCASSPGLAGGPYEQYFGPGTRLTVT.

Comments on this clonotype: The germline gene is not matched at one end of the junction; a read error may be the cause. The V and J genes are TRBV20-1 and TRBJ1-3; the D is unclear. The CDR3 loop spans 11 amino acids. CDR1 DFQATT and CDR2 SNEGSKA come from the germline V gene (reference sequence). The DNA of the CDR3 is TGCAGTCCTAAAGCTGGAAACGCCATATATTTT. As protein: CSPKAGNAIYF.

This chain connects TRBV6-6 to TRBJ1-1; D perhaps matches TRBD1 (6 bases). The CDR3 loop spans 15 amino acids. The germline CDR1 and CDR2 sequences are MNHNY and SVGAGI (reference sequence). Trimming removed 8 bases at V and 3 bases at J, with 19 bases between. The CDR3 protein is CASSPEGGYDTEAFF. The CDR3 DNA is TGTGCCAGCTCCCCGGAGGGGGGTTACGACACTGAAGCTTTCTTT.

The chain joins TRBV6-4 to TRBJ1-6; D is uncertain. V lost 7 bases and J 2 bases, leaving 12 bases between the germline ends. The germline gives CDR1 MRHNA, CDR2 SNTAGT. CDR3 length: 15 amino acids. DNA for the CDR3: TGTGCCAGCATGAACACGGAAGCCTATAATTCACCCCTCCACTTT. It translates to CASMNTEAYNSPLHF.

This clonotype came up a few times. The chain uses TRBV10-3 and TRBJ1-5; D is ambiguous. CDR3 size: 13 residues. V shed 7 bases and J shed 4 bases, with 11 bases lying between them. Germline V lookup: CDR1 ENHRY, CDR2 SYGVKD. CDR3 nucleotides: TGTGCCATCAACGAAGGACTAAATCAGCCCCAGCATTTT. It encodes CAINEGLNQPQHF.

The rearrangement joins TRBV7-2 to TRBJ2-3; 9 bases agree with TRBD1. Per the germline V gene, CDR1 is SGHTA and CDR2 is FQGNSA. There are 15 residues in the CDR3. V was clipped by 5 bases and J by 3 bases; unmatched bases: 6. Here the CDR3 reads CASSTTGGGTDTQYF. CDR3 DNA sequence: TGTGCCAGCAGCACCACAGGGGGCGGAACAGATACGCAGTATTTT.

This clonotype showed up just a few times. The chain is built from TRBV21-1 and TRBJ2-4; the table's TRBD1 call for D was not verified on the DNA. TRBV21-1 is labeled a pseudogene. CDR3 length: 10 residues. CDR3 in DNA: TGTGCCAGCAGCACCGGGATTCAGTACTTC. Protein product: CASSTGIQYF.

The chain is built from TRBV20-1 and TRBJ2-1; 12 bases agree with TRBD2. V dropped 3 bases and J dropped 7; count of bases not matched to a gene: 13. Per the germline V gene, CDR1 is DFQATT and CDR2 is SNEGSKA (reference sequence). This CDR3 comprises 17 residues. In DNA form, the CDR3 reads TGCAGTGCTAGGCGCTCTAGCGGGAGGGCCCCAGGGAATGAGCAGTTCTTC. Protein product: CSARRSSGRAPGNEQFF.

This clonotype showed up just a few times. This chain uses TRBV5-1 with TRBJ1-2; D is perhaps TRBD1 (6 bases). This CDR3 is 13 amino acids long. The germline V and J ends were trimmed by 4 bases and 2 bases, with 9 bases remaining between them. Germline CDR1 is SGHRS and CDR2 is YFSETQ. CDR3 sequence reads: CASSVDRNYGYTF. DNA of the CDR3: TGCGCCAGCAGCGTAGACAGGAACTATGGCTACACCTTC.

This clonotype was seen more than once but under ten times. The chain carries TRBV19 and TRBJ1-1; possibly TRBD1 for D (6 bases). V lost 5 bases and J lost 1, with 11 bases in between. CDR3 length equals 14 residues. Germline V gives CDR1 LNHDA, CDR2 SQIVND (reference sequence). The DNA of the CDR3 is TGTGCCAGTAGTGCCCAGACAGGGAACACTGAAGCTTTCTTT. Translating gives CASSAQTGNTEAFF.

The CDR3 spells CSVRVTLRVETQYF. In nucleotides, the CDR3 is TGCAGCGTCCGTGTGACCTTGCGGGTTGAGACCCAGTACTTC. The V and J genes are TRBV29-1 and TRBJ2-5; maybe TRBD2 (5 bases). Germline V lookup: CDR1 SQVTM, CDR2 ANQGSEA. With 6 bases removed from V and 5 bases from J, the gap between germline ends came to 19 bases. The CDR3 contains 14 residues.

With respect to this clonotype: One end of the junction varies from germline; a read error may be responsible. The V and J genes are TRBV4-3 and TRBJ2-1, with TRBD1 as a possible D gene (5 bases). The germline gives CDR1 LGHNA, CDR2 YSLEER. The CDR3 length is 16 residues. The CDR3 reads CVSSQAPTQVYNEQFF. The CDR3 coding sequence is TGCGTCAGCAGCCAAGCGCCTACACAGGTGTACAATGAGCAGTTCTTC.

This clonotype has a handful of counts. V gene TRBV10-3 combines with J gene TRBJ2-5; 8 bases fit TRBD1. The DNA matches TRBJ2-1 better at its end, which makes the J call doubtful. CDR1 is ENHRY, CDR2 SYGVKD, per germline. This CDR3 spans 13 amino acids. CDR3 residues: CAITPRTGNEQFF. The CDR3, as DNA: TGTGCCATCACGCCCCGGACAGGGAATGAGCAGTTCTTC.

The J gene is TRBJ2-5, the V gene TRBV3-1; TRBD1 agrees at 8 bases. TRBJ2-7 matches the DNA end more closely, so the J call is doubtful. The CDR3 is 13 amino acids. Germline V lookup: CDR1 LGHDT, CDR2 YNNKEL (reference sequence). CDR3 in amino acids: CASRQGQVHEQYF. DNA of the CDR3: TGTGCCAGCAGGCAGGGACAGGTCCACGAGCAGTACTTC.

A word on this clonotype: One junction end does not reproduce the germline sequence, and a read error may be involved. The CDR3 reads CAGSSRFDTQYF. The CDR3 DNA is TGTGCCGGCAGCTCCAGATTTGATACGCAGTATTTT. The gene calls are TRBV7-2 and TRBJ2-3; D is undetermined. Germline CDR1 SGHTA, CDR2 FQGNSA. This CDR3 comprises 12 residues.

This clonotype was counted only a few times. The V and J genes are TRBV20-1 and TRBJ2-5; D is undetermined. Germline CDR1 and CDR2: DFQATT and SNEGSKA (reference sequence). V lost 0 bases to trimming and J lost 5 bases, with 7 bases between them. CDR3 length: 12 amino acids. CDR3 protein: CSARDIGETQYF. CDR3 in DNA: TGCAGTGCTAGAGATATAGGGGAGACCCAGTACTTC.

The chain employs TRBV11-1 and TRBJ2-5; the D gene is possibly TRBD2 (5 bases). The CDR3 consists of 16 residues. CDR1 and CDR2 from the germline V gene are SGHAT and FQDESV (reference sequence). V lost 4 bases and J 1 base, leaving 16 bases between the germline ends. CDR3 region: CASSSLPVATQETQYF. DNA for the CDR3: TGTGCCAGCAGCTCCCTACCCGTAGCGACCCAAGAGACCCAGTACTTC.

This chain links TRBV6-5 with TRBJ2-5, with 7 positions matching TRBD1. The length of the CDR3 is 13 residues. Per germline, CDR1 MNHEY and CDR2 SVGAGI. Trimming removed 2 bases from V and 6 bases from J; junction bases left unmatched: 3. CDR3 in DNA: TGTGCCAGCAGTTACGAGGGGGCGAAGACCCAGTACTTC. Its protein product is CASSYEGAKTQYF.

The chain combines TRBV6-5 with TRBJ2-2, with 7 bases matching TRBD1. V was clipped by 3 bases and J by 5 bases; unmatched bases: 9. Germline V gene lookup returns CDR1 MNHEY and CDR2 SVGAGI. There are 16 residues in the CDR3. The CDR3 is CASSYPKTGSTGELFF. For the CDR3, the DNA is TGTGCCAGCAGTTATCCTAAGACAGGGAGTACCGGGGAGCTGTTTTTT.

This rearrangement joins TRBV4-2 to TRBJ2-4; no reliable D call. The CDR3 loop spans 14 amino acids. The V gene lost 0 bases and the J gene lost 0 bases, with 3 bases spanning the gap. Germline V CDR1 and CDR2: LGHNA, YNFKEQ. The CDR3 here is CASSQEGAKNIQYF. In nucleotides, the CDR3 is TGTGCCAGCAGCCAAGAGGGAGCCAAAAACATTCAGTACTTC.

The J gene is TRBJ1-1, the V gene TRBV27, with D tentatively TRBD1 (5 bases). The germline V gene encodes CDR1 MNHEY and CDR2 SMNVEV (reference sequence). The CDR3 sequence is 14 residues long. Trimming shortened V by 4 bases and J by 6 bases, and 15 bases separated the two germline ends. The CDR3 nucleotides read TGTGCCAGCAGTTCTACCAGGGTATACCCTGAAGCTTTCTTT. This sequence encodes CASSSTRVYPEAFF.

This chain uses TRBV18 with TRBJ2-3; D is uncertain. The CDR3 sequence is 15 residues long. The germline V gene encodes CDR1 KGHSH and CDR2 LQKENI. Trimming took 1 base from V and 1 from J, leaving 9 bases between them. The CDR3 here is CASSPRSVGTDTQYF. The CDR3 bases are TGTGCCAGCTCACCACGCTCGGTGGGCACAGATACGCAGTATTTT.

The V and J genes are TRBV20-1 and TRBJ2-7; D unclear. Germline V CDR1 and CDR2: DFQATT, SNEGSKA (reference sequence). This CDR3 comprises 12 residues. The V gene lost 4 bases and the J gene lost 3 bases, with 10 bases spanning the gap. The CDR3 DNA sequence: TGCAGTGCTAACATCCGGAACTACGAGCAGTACTTC. Translation: CSANIRNYEQYF.

The chain uses TRBV4-2 and TRBJ2-7, with D hard to call. Between the trimmed V and J ends, which lost 1 base and 5 bases, there was a span of 12 bases. This CDR3 has 14 residues. Germline loops: CDR1 LGHNA, CDR2 YNFKEQ. In DNA, the CDR3 is TGTGCCAGCAGCCAAGGGGAAGAGAGTAACGAGCAGTACTTC. As protein: CASSQGEESNEQYF.

This clonotype showed up just a few times. V gene TRBV4-3 combines with J gene TRBJ2-2; no definite D call. V gave up 0 bases and J gave up 4 bases, with 9 bases separating them. This CDR3 spans 15 amino acids. Germline CDR1 LGHNA, CDR2 YSLEER. Here the CDR3 DNA reads TGCGCCAGCAGCCAAGAAGGCAGACTCACCGGGGAGCTGTTTTTT. Encoded protein: CASSQEGRLTGELFF.

The V gene is TRBV29-1, the J gene TRBJ1-1; D gene uncertain. Looked up from germline, CDR1 is SQVTM and CDR2 is ANQGSEA. CDR3 length: 8 residues. V lost 7 bases and J 12 bases, leaving 9 bases between the germline ends. The CDR3 bases are TGCAGCGCCCCTACTTCTTTCTTT. The encoded protein is CSAPTSFF.

This clonotype has just a few counts. The genes are TRBV11-2 and TRBJ1-1; D remains ambiguous. Per germline, CDR1 SGHAT and CDR2 FQNNGV. V was cut by 2 bases and J by 3 bases, with 7 bases left in between. This CDR3 comprises 13 residues. The CDR3 loop reads CASSLNSDTEAFF. CDR3 sequence (DNA): TGTGCCAGCAGCTTAAATTCGGACACTGAAGCTTTCTTT.

This chain uses TRBV5-1 with TRBJ1-2, with D possibly being TRBD1 (5 bases). Germline CDR1 reads SGHRS; CDR2 reads YFSETQ. The V end lost 4 bases, the J end lost 5 bases, and 18 bases lay between the germline ends. The CDR3 totals 15 residues. CDR3 protein: CASSVGTALAYGYTF. The CDR3 nucleotides are TGCGCCAGCAGCGTTGGGACTGCACTCGCTTATGGCTACACCTTC.

This clonotype showed up many times. V and J are TRBV5-1 and TRBJ2-7; a possible D gene is TRBD2 (5 bases). V shed 4 bases and J shed 6 bases, with 20 bases lying between them. CDR3 length equals 15 residues. Germline lookup yields CDR1 SGHRS and CDR2 YFSETQ. CDR3: CASSRDGQRASEQYF. The CDR3 nucleotides read TGCGCCAGCAGCCGGGATGGGCAGAGGGCGAGCGAGCAGTACTTC.

The chain employs TRBV12-3 or TRBV12-4 and TRBJ2-5, with a weak D call TRBD2 (6 bases). The CDR3 has 17 amino acids. V lost 5 bases and J 2 bases, leaving 21 bases between the germline ends. CDR3 in amino acids: CASSPSSGRGGQETQYF. CDR3 sequence (DNA): TGTGCCAGCAGTCCATCGTCTGGACGGGGAGGTCAAGAGACCCAGTACTTC.

This clonotype appeared a few times. The genes are TRBV9 and TRBJ2-4; 8 bases align to TRBD2. V lost 2 bases and J lost 5; bases outside the gene matches: 3. In germline, CDR1 is SGDLS, CDR2 YYNGEE. The CDR3 totals 14 residues. The CDR3 is CASSVGGVQNIQYF. The DNA for the CDR3 is TGTGCCAGCAGCGTCGGGGGGGTCCAAAACATTCAGTACTTC. The full variable domain, its missing parts supplied by reference TRBV9 and TRBJ2-4, is DSGVTQTPKHLITATGQRVTLRCSPRSGDLSVYWYQQSLDQGLQFLIQYYNGEERAKGNILERFSAQQFPDLHSELNLSSLELGDSALYFCASSVGGVQNIQYFGAGTRLSVL.